A single TCR beta chain is shown here with its context. The record originates from a study of tumour-infiltrating T cells in Burkitt lymphoma. Study summary: Survival, overall and progression-free, tracked with productive clonality.

CDR1 is SEHNR, CDR2 FQNEAQ, per germline (reference sequence). The CDR3 covers 15 residues. V was clipped by 1 base and J by 4 bases, with 11 bases between them. The method was immunoSEQ multiplex PCR; TCRdb's version includes in-frame clones alone and lacks a portion of them. The sample yields 7,500 to 9,500 clones, about two thirds seen once. The chain carries TRBV7-9 and TRBJ1-5; the D gene is possibly TRBD1 (6 bases). This TCR was recovered from a human donor with diffuse large B-cell lymphoma. Source material: tumor tissue. CDR3 in amino acids: CASSLEGGPNQPQHF. The CDR3 DNA is TGTGCCAGCAGCTTAGAAGGGGGACCGAATCAGCCCCAGCATTTT.